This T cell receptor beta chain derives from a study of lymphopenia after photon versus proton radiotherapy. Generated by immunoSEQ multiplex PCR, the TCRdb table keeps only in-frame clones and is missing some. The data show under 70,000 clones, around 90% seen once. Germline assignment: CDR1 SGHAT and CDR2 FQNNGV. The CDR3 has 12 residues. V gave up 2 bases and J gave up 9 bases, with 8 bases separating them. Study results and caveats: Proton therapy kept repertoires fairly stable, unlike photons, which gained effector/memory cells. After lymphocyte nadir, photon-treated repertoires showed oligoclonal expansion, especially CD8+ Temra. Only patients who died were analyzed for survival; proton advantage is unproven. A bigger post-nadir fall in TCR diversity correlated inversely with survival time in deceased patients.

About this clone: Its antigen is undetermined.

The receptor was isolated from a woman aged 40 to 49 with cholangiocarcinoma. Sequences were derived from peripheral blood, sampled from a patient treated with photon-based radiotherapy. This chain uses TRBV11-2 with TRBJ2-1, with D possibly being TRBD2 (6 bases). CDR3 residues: CASSLPAGEQFF. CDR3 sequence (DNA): TGTGCCAGCAGCTTACCAGCGGGTGAGCAGTTCTTC. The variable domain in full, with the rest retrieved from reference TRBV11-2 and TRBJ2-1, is EAGVAQSPRYKIIEKRQSVAFWCNPISGHATLYWYQQILGQGPKLLIQFQNNGVVDDSQLPKDRFSAERLKGVDSTLKIQPAKLEDSAVYLCASSLPAGEQFFGPGTRLTVL.